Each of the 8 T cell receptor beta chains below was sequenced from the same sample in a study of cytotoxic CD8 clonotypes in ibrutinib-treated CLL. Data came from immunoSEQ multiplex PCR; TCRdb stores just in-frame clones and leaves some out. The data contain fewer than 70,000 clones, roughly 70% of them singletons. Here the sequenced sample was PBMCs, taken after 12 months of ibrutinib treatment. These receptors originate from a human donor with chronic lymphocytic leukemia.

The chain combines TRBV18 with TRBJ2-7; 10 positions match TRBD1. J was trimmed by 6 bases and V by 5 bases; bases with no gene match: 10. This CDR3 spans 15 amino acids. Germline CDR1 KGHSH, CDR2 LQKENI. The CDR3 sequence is CASSAQTGGKREQYF. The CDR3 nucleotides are TGTGCCAGCTCAGCGCAGACAGGGGGCAAGCGCGAGCAGTACTTC.

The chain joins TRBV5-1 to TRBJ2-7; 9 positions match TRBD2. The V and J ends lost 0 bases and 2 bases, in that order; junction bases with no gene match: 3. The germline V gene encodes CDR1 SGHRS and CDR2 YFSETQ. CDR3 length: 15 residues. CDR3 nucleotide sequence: TGCGCCAGCAGCTTGGGCCTAGCGGGAACCTACGAGCAGTACTTC. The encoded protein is CASSLGLAGTYEQYF. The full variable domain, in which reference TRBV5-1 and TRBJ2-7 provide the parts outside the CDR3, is KAGVTQTPRYLIKTRGQQVTLSCSPISGHRSVSWYQQTPGQGLQFLFEYFSETQRNKGNFPGRFSGRQFSNSRSEMNVSTLELGDSALYLCASSLGLAGTYEQYFGPGTRLTVT.

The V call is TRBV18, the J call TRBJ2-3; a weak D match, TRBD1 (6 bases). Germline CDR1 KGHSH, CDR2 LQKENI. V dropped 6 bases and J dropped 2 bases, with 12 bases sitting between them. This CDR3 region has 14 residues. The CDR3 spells CASSEWGPTDTQYF. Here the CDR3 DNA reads TGTGCCAGCTCGGAATGGGGGCCCACAGATACGCAGTATTTT.

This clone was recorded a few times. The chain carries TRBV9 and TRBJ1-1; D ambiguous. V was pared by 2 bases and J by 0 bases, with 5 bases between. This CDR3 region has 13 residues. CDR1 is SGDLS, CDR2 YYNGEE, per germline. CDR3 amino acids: CASSVRMNTEAFF. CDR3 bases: TGTGCCAGCAGCGTTAGGATGAACACTGAAGCTTTCTTT.

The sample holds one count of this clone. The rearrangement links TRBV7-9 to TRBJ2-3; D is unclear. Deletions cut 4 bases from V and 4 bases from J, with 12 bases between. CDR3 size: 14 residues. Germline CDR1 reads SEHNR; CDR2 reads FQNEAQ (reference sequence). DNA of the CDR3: TGTGCCAGCAGCTACGCGTTAGTATCAGATACGCAGTATTTT. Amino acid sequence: CASSYALVSDTQYF.

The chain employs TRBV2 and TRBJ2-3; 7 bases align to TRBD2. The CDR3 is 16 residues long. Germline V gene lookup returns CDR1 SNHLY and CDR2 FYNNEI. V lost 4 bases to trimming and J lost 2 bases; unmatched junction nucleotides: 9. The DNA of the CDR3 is TGTGCCAGCAGTGCCTTTACTAGCGACCACACAGATACGCAGTATTTT. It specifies CASSAFTSDHTDTQYF.

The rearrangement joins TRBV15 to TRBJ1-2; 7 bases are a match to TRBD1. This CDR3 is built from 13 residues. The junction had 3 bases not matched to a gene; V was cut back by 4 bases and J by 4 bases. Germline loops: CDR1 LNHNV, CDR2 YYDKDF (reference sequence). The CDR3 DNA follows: TGTGCCACCAGCAAACAGGGGAGCTATGGCTACACCTTC. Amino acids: CATSKQGSYGYTF.

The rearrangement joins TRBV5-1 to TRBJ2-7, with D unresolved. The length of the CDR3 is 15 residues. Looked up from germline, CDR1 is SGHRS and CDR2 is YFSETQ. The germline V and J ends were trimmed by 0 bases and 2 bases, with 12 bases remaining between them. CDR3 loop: CASSLDGRRPYEQYF. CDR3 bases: TGCGCCAGCAGCTTGGACGGCCGCCGACCCTACGAGCAGTACTTC.